These 10 T cell receptor beta chains came from one sample sequenced in a study of CD8+ T cells in alopecia areata. RNA was extracted and reverse transcribed into cDNA as the sequencing template. The method was immunoSEQ multiplex PCR; TCRdb's version includes in-frame clones alone and lacks a portion of them. Of some 240,000 clones listed, roughly 57% are singletons. The starting material was CD4+ T cells sorted from blood, obtained at week 0. The receptor set was obtained from a human donor with alopecia areata.

This clone has a handful of counts. The genes are TRBV5-6 and TRBJ2-7; 9 bases line up with TRBD1. V dropped 1 base and J dropped 2; count of bases not matched to a gene: 1. CDR3 length: 14 amino acids. CDR1 and CDR2 from the germline V gene are SGHDT and YYEEEE. The CDR3 DNA reads as TGTGCCAGCAGCTTGCGGACAGGGGCCTACGAGCAGTACTTC. Translating it yields CASSLRTGAYEQYF.

This chain connects TRBV30 to TRBJ1-2; 9 bases line up with TRBD1. The CDR3 totals 13 residues. Germline trimming cut 0 bases from V and 9 bases from J; bases unmatched to any gene: 5. Germline V gene sequence: CDR1 GTSNPN, CDR2 SVGIG (reference sequence). Written as DNA, the CDR3 is TGTGCCTGGAGTGTACAGGGGGCGATTAGCTACACCTTC. This translates into CAWSVQGAISYTF.

This clone is medium-sized (0.01 to 0.1%) within its sample. The chain uses TRBV15 and TRBJ2-2; 9 bases align to TRBD2. The CDR3 sequence is 20 residues long. Germline-derived CDR1 and CDR2 are LNHNV and YYDKDF (reference sequence). Unmatched junction bases numbered 15, after V lost 2 bases and J lost 2 bases. CDR3 DNA: TGTGCCACCAGCAGATACGGACTAGCGAGTAGCGGGGGAAACACCGGGGAGCTGTTTTTT. Its protein is CATSRYGLASSGGNTGELFF.

The gene calls are TRBV11-2 and TRBJ2-1; maybe TRBD2 (8 bases). Trimming cost V 6 bases and J 8 bases, with 20 bases left between them. CDR1 is SGHAT, CDR2 FQNNGV, per germline. This CDR3 is 15 amino acids long. CDR3 sequence: CASRPTSGQVDEQFF. CDR3 nucleotide sequence: TGTGCCAGCAGGCCTACTAGCGGACAGGTCGATGAGCAGTTCTTC.

Note on this clone: At one end, the junction sequence differs from germline, possibly due to a read error. This chain links TRBV29-1 with TRBJ2-3, with D perhaps TRBD1 or TRBD2 (5 bases each). Germline lookup yields CDR1 SQVTM and CDR2 ANQGSEA. This CDR3 comprises 14 residues. CDR3 sequence reads: CSGERDQHTDTQYF. The CDR3 DNA sequence: TGCAGCGGTGAACGGGACCAACACACAGATACGCAGTATTTT.

This clone occurred once. This chain uses TRBV29-1 with TRBJ2-3; D possibly uses TRBD1 or TRBD2 (5 bases each). V lost 6 bases to trimming and J lost 2 bases, with 15 bases between them. CDR3 length equals 14 residues. The germline CDR1 and CDR2 sequences are SQVTM and ANQGSEA. CDR3 nucleotides: TGCAGCGTGGGGGACCACCATAACACAGATACGCAGTATTTT. This encodes CSVGDHHNTDTQYF.

This clone has just one count. This chain connects TRBV4-1 to TRBJ2-7, with D perhaps TRBD2 (6 bases). The CDR3 consists of 15 residues. The V gene lost 4 bases and the J gene lost 3 bases, with 16 bases spanning the gap. CDR1 MGHRA and CDR2 YSYEKL come from the germline V gene. In DNA form, the CDR3 reads TGCGCCAGCAGCCGAGGACTAACGGGAGTCTACGAGCAGTACTTC. Translating it yields CASSRGLTGVYEQYF.

J is TRBJ2-3 and V is TRBV27; D assignment may be TRBD1 or TRBD2 (5 bases each). V shed 8 bases and J shed 1 base, with 16 bases lying between them. Germline CDR1 is MNHEY and CDR2 is SMNVEV (reference sequence). There are 15 residues in the CDR3. This CDR3 is CASRTLGRGTDTQYF. The CDR3, as DNA: TGTGCCAGCCGAACTCTGGGACGGGGCACAGATACGCAGTATTTT.

The chain links TRBV6-4 to TRBJ1-1; D unclear. V was shortened by 8 bases and J by 3 bases, with 19 bases between the two germline ends. Germline V gives CDR1 MRHNA, CDR2 SNTAGT. This CDR3 spans 15 amino acids. The chain's CDR3 is CASFFSEIRDTEAFF. The CDR3 DNA is TGTGCCAGCTTCTTTAGTGAGATTCGGGACACTGAAGCTTTCTTT.

J is TRBJ1-5 and V is TRBV25-1; D uncertain. Germline V gene data show CDR1 as MGHDK and CDR2 as SYGVNS. This CDR3 spans 15 amino acids. V lost 2 bases, J lost 2 bases, and 10 bases lay in between. CDR3 nucleotides: TGTGCCAGCAGTGAAGCTACCGTGGGCAATCAGCCCCAGCATTTT. It specifies CASSEATVGNQPQHF.